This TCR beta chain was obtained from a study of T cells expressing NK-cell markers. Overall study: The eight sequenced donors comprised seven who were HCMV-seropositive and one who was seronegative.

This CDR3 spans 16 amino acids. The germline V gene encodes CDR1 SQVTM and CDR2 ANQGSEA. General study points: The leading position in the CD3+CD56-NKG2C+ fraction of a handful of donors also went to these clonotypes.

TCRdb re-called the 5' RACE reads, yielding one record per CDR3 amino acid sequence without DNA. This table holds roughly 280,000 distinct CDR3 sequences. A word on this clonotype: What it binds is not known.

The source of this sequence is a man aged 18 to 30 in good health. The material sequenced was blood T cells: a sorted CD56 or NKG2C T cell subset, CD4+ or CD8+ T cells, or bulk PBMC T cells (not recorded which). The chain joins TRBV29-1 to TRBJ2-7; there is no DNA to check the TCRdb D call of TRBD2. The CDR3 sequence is CSVAHKGRGRAYEQYF.